The present T cell receptor (beta chain) was sequenced within a study of blood T cells in healthy people across ages. Points from the study as a whole: Measured against age, TCR beta diversity per million T cells decreased in a roughly linear manner.

Germline V gene sequence: CDR1 KGHDR, CDR2 SFDVKD. Trimming left V 0 bases short and J 7 bases short, with 12 bases between. The CDR3 runs to 15 residues. The study drew donors from healthy Caucasian individuals in Russia aged about 6 to 100. Notes on this clonotype: As yet, its antigen is unknown.

Through a sample-barcoded 5' primer and a J-beta primer mix, a second PCR was run for roughly 6 to 11 cycles. TCRdb reprocessed the 5' RACE reads via MiXCR and lists one record per CDR3 protein. This table holds roughly 1,800,000 distinct CDR3 sequences, around 50% found once. The origin of this receptor is a middle-aged woman in good health. Specimen: blood. The chain links TRBV24-1 to TRBJ2-1; D possibly corresponds to TRBD2 (6 bases). CDR3 sequence reads: CATSDLRSGVNEQFF. The CDR3, as DNA: TGTGCCACCAGTGATTTGAGGTCGGGGGTAAATGAGCAGTTCTTC.